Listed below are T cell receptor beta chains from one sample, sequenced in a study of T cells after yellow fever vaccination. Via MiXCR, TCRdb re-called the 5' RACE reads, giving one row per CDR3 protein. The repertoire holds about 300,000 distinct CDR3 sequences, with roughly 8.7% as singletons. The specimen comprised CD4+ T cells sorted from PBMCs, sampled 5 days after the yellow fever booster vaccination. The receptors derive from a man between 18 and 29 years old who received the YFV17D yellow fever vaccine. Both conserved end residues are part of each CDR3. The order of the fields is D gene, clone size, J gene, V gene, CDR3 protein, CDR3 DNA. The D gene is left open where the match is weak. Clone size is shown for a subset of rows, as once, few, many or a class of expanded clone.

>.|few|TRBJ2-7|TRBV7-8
CASKTGTGSYEQYF
TGTGCCAGCAAAACGGGTACCGGGTCCTACGAGCAGTACTTC
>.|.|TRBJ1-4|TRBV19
CAGGGPPVEKLFF
TGTGCCGGAGGGGGGCCGCCGGTTGAAAAACTGTTTTTT
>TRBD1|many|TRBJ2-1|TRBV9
CASSRQGVGSYNEQFF
TGTGCCAGCAGCCGACAGGGGGTAGGGTCCTACAATGAGCAGTTCTTC
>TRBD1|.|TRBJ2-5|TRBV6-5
CASRPPGQGKGETQYF
TGTGCCAGCAGGCCTCCGGGACAGGGGAAGGGGGAGACCCAGTACTTC
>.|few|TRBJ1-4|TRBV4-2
CASSQIGDTNEKLFF
TGTGCCAGCAGCCAGATCGGCGATACTAATGAAAAACTGTTTTTT
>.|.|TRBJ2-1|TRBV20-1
CSARKDTYNEQFF
TGCAGTGCAAGAAAAGACACATACAATGAGCAGTTCTTC
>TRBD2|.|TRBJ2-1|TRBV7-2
CASSLSGESYNEQFF
TGTGCCAGCAGCTTAAGCGGGGAGTCCTACAATGAGCAGTTCTTC
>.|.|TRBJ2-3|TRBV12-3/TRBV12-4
CASSQARDTQYF
TGTGCCAGCAGTCAGGCCCGAGATACGCAGTATTTT
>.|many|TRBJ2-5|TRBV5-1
CASSLGQSTEKETQYF
TGCGCCAGCAGCTTGGGACAGTCCACGGAGAAAGAGACCCAGTACTTC
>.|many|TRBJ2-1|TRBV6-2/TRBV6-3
CASSYRSGEQFF
TGTGCCAGCAGTTACCGCTCGGGTGAGCAGTTCTTC
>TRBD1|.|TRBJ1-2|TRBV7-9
CASSPPTGAYGYTF
TGTGCCAGCAGCCCGCCGACAGGGGCCTATGGCTACACCTTC
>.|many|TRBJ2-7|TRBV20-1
CSARYNLGGASYEQYF
TGCAGTGCTAGGTATAACTTAGGGGGAGCGTCCTACGAGCAGTACTTC
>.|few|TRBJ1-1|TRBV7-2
CASSSHLVGEVFF
TGTGCCAGCAGCTCACACCTGGTAGGGGAGGTCTTCTTT
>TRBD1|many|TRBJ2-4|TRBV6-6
CASSYGRDRVWDIQYF
TGTGCCAGCAGTTACGGGCGGGACAGGGTATGGGACATTCAGTACTTC
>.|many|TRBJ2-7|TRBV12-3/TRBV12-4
CASSSPGMVSEQYF
TGTGCCAGCAGTTCACCGGGAATGGTCTCCGAGCAGTACTTC
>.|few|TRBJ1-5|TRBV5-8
CASSLGQNYNQPQHF
TGTGCCAGCAGCTTGGGACAGAATTACAATCAGCCCCAGCATTTT
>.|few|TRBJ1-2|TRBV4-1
CASSHDISDGYTF
TGCGCCAGCAGCCATGACATATCCGATGGCTACACCTTC
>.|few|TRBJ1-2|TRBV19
CASTRPGLPRNYGYTF
TGTGCCAGTACCCGCCCTGGGCTTCCTCGGAACTATGGCTACACCTTC
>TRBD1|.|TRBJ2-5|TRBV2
CASSGATGETQYF
TGTGCCAGCAGTGGTGCGACAGGGGAGACCCAGTACTTC
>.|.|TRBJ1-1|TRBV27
CASSSRGRGTEAFF
TGTGCCAGCAGTTCGCGGGGGCGGGGCACTGAAGCTTTCTTT
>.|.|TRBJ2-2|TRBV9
CASSVVSNGELFF
TGTGCCAGCAGCGTTGTATCAAACGGGGAGCTGTTTTTT
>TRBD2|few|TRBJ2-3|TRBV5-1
CASSLDARVAGYRTDTQYF
TGCGCCAGCAGCTTGGATGCTCGGGTAGCGGGGTATCGCACAGATACGCAGTATTTT
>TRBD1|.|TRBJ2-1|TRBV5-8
CASSKYRGFEQFF
TGTGCCAGCAGCAAATACAGGGGTTTTGAGCAGTTCTTC
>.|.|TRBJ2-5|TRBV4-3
CASSQEGRTQETQYF
TGCGCCAGCAGCCAAGAGGGACGGACACAAGAGACCCAGTACTTC
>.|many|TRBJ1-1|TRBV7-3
CASSLGGGMNTEAFF
TGTGCCAGCAGCTTAGGCGGGGGTATGAACACTGAAGCTTTCTTT
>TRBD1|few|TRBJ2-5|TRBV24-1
CATSDSGTVQETQYF
TGTGCCACCAGTGATTCGGGGACAGTCCAAGAGACCCAGTACTTC
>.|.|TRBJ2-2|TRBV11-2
CASSNRGPNTGELFF
TGTGCCAGCAGCAACCGGGGCCCGAACACCGGGGAGCTGTTTTTT
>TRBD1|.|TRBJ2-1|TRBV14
CASSQDQDRGYNEQFF
TGTGCCAGCAGCCAAGATCAGGACAGGGGCTACAATGAGCAGTTCTTC
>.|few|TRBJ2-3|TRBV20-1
CSARDDGTPSTDTQYF
TGCAGTGCTAGAGATGACGGGACCCCTAGCACAGATACGCAGTATTTT
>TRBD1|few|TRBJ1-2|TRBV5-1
CASSLDRGPRGYTF
TGCGCCAGCAGCTTGGACAGGGGGCCTAGAGGCTACACCTTC
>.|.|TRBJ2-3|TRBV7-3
CASSHLGGVTDTQYF
TGTGCCAGCAGCCATCTGGGCGGGGTCACAGATACGCAGTATTTT